This T cell receptor (beta chain) originates from a study of radiotherapy plus CTLA-4 blockade in lung cancer. TCRdb's copy holds only in-frame clones and misses some; the assay was immunoSEQ multiplex PCR. This table holds tens of thousands of clones, approximately 86% found once. CTLA-4 blockade with ipilimumab, together with focal radiation, was given to patients with chemo-refractory metastatic non-small-cell lung cancer. Trimming left V 4 bases short and J 3 bases short, with 7 bases between. This CDR3 has 12 amino acids. The germline gives CDR1 MDHEN, CDR2 SYDVKM. General study points: TCR clones from tumors expanded in blood after radiotherapy plus ipilimumab.

As for this clone: Its antigen is not known.

The chain employs TRBV28 and TRBJ2-7; D call uncertain. Sequencing used peripheral blood, obtained from a patient treated with radiotherapy plus ipilimumab. The source of this sequence is a human donor with non-small cell lung cancer that progressed on radiotherapy plus ipilimumab. CDR3 DNA: TGTGCCAGCAGTTCCCCTCACTACGAGCAGTACTTC. The encoded protein is CASSSPHYEQYF.